This T cell receptor (beta chain) was sequenced during a study of naive and memory T cell subsets. The beta constant-region primer was an equimolar mix of two oligonucleotides covering TRBC1 and TRBC2. An oligonucleotide with the SP2 primer and a 12-nucleotide UMI was ligated to the cDNA 3' end. TCRdb reanalysed the UMI-ligation and nested PCR reads using MiXCR and keeps one entry per CDR3 protein. The sample has roughly 21,000 distinct CDR3 sequences, 9.5% to 11% seen once. With regard to this clonotype: Its antigen is not identified.

CDR1 and CDR2 from the germline V gene are MGHRA and YSYEKL. V lost 3 bases, J lost 8 bases, and 8 bases lay in between. This CDR3 has 13 amino acids. Overall study findings and caveats: Over 95% of naive TCR sequences appeared only once, unlike memory subsets.

The sequenced sample was central memory CD8+ T cells from blood. The sequence was collected from a human donor in good health. V and J are TRBV4-1 and TRBJ1-6; D not certain. CDR3 nucleotides: TGCGCCAGCAGCCAGGGTAATCATTCACCCCTCCACTTT. Translated, it gives CASSQGNHSPLHF.